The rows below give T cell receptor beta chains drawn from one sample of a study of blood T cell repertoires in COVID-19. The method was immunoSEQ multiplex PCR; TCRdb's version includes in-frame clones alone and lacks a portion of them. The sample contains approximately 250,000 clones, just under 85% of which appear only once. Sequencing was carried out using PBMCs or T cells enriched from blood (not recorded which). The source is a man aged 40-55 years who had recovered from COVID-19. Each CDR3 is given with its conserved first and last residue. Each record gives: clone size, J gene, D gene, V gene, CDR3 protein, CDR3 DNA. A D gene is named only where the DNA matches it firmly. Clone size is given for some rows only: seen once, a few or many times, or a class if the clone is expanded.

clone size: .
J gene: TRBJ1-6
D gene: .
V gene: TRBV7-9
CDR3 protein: CASSPGQHSPLHF
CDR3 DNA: TGTGCCAGCAGCCCAGGACAGCATTCACCCCTCCACTTT

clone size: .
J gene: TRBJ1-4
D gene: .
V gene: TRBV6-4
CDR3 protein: CARPTGTNEKLFF
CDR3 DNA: TGTGCCAGGCCCACAGGAACTAATGAAAAACTGTTTTTT

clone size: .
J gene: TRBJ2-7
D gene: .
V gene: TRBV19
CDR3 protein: CASSATGYEQYF
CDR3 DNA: TGTGCCAGTAGTGCCACAGGTTACGAGCAGTACTTC

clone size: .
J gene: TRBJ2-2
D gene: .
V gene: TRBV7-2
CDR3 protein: CASSRGQLTGELFF
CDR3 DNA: TGTGCCAGCAGCCGTGGACAGCTTACCGGGGAGCTGTTTTTT

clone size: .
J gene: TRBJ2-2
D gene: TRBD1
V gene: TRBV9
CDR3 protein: CASSALFSYSRDRDTGELFF
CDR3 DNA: TGTGCCAGCAGCGCGCTATTCTCATACTCCCGGGACAGAGACACCGGGGAGCTGTTTTTT

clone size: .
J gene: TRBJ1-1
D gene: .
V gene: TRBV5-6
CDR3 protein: CASTPRGSTEAFF
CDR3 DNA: TGTGCCAGCACCCCGCGGGGGTCCACTGAAGCTTTCTTT

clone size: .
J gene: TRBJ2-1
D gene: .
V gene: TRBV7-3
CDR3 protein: CASSQYSSSYNEQFF
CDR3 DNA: TGTGCCAGCAGCCAATACAGTAGCTCCTACAATGAGCAGTTCTTC

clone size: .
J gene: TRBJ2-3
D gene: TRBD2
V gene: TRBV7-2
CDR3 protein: CASSATSGGFADTQYF
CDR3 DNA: TGTGCCAGCAGCGCGACTAGCGGGGGGTTCGCAGATACGCAGTATTTT

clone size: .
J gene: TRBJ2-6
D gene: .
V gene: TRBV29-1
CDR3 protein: CSVAGDPSGANVLTF
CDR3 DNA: TGCAGCGTTGCAGGGGACCCCTCTGGGGCCAACGTCCTGACTTTC

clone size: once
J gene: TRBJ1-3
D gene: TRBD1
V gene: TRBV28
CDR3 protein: CASRPGGFGNTIYF
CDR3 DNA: TGTGCCAGCAGACCAGGGGGCTTTGGAAACACCATATATTTT

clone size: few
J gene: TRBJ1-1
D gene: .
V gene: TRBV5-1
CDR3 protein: CASSLGDGGTEAFF
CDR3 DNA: TGCGCCAGCAGCTTGGGGGATGGAGGCACTGAAGCTTTCTTT

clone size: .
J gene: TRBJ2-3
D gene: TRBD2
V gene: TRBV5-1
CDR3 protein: CASSLGTSGGASTDTQYF
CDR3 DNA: TGCGCCAGCAGCTTAGGGACTAGCGGGGGAGCTAGCACAGATACGCAGTATTTT

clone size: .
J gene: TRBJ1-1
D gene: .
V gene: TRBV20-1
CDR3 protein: CSARDERGAFF
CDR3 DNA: TGCAGTGCTAGAGATGAGAGAGGGGCTTTCTTT

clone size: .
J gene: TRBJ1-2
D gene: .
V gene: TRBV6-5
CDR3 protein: CASSSGEDYGYTF
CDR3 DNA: TGTGCCAGCAGTTCGGGGGAGGACTATGGCTACACCTTC

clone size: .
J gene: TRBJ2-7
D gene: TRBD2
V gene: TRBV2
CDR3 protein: CASLGGGSSYEQYF
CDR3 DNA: TGTGCTTCGCTTGGCGGGGGAAGCTCCTACGAGCAGTACTTC

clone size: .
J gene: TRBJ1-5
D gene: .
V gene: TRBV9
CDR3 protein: CASSARVDQPQHF
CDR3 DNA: TGTGCCAGCAGCGCCAGGGTGGATCAGCCCCAGCATTTT

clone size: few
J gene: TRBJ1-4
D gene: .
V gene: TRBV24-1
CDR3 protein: CAPRLAPGGCEKLFF
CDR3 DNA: TGTGCCCCCCGTCTGGCTCCCGGAGGGTGTGAAAAACTGTTTTTT

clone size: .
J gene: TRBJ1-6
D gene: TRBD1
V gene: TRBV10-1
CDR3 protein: CASRERQGSPLHF
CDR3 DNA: TGCGCCAGCAGAGAAAGACAGGGATCACCCCTCCACTTT

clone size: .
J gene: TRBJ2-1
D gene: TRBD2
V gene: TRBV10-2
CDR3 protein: CASSLGGPGGNEQFF
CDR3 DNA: TGCGCCAGCTCCCTCGGAGGGCCGGGGGGAAATGAGCAGTTCTTC

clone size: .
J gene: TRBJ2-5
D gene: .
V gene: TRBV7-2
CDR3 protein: CASSRFLQETQYF
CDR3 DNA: TGTGCCAGCAGCCGGTTTCTCCAAGAGACCCAGTACTTC

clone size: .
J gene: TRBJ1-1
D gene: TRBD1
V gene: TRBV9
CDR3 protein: CASSVVGTGIREAFF
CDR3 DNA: TGTGCCAGCAGCGTAGTCGGGACAGGGATTAGGGAAGCTTTCTTT

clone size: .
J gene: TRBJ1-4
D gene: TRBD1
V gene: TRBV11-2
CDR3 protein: CASSFSQGAREKLFF
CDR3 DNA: TGTGCCAGCAGCTTCAGTCAGGGGGCGCGTGAAAAACTGTTTTTT

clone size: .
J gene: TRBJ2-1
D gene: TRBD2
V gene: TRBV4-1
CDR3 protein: CASSAEATSGSREQFF
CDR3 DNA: TGCGCCAGCAGTGCAGAAGCGACTAGCGGGAGTAGGGAGCAGTTCTTC

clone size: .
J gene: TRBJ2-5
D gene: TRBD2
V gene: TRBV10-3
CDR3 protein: CAISEWVAGEKTQYF
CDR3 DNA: TGTGCCATCAGTGAGTGGGTAGCGGGAGAAAAGACCCAGTACTTC

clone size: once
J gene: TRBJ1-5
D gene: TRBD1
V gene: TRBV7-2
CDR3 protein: CASSSSGGSPQHF
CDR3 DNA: TGTGCCAGCAGCTCATCAGGGGGGTCGCCCCAGCATTTT

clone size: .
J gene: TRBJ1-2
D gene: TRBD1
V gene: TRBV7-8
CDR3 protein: CASSRGGRTGGRTSYGYTF
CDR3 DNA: TGTGCCAGCAGCCGAGGGGGCCGGACAGGGGGGAGAACGTCGTATGGCTACACCTTC

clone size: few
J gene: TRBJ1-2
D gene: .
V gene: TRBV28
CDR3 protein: CASSLSFGYTF
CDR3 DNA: TGTGCCAGCAGCCTCTCCTTTGGCTACACCTTC

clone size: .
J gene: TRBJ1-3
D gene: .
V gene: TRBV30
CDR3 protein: CAWREIHGGSGNTIYF
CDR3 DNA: TGTGCCTGGAGGGAAATCCACGGAGGGAGTGGAAACACCATATATTTT

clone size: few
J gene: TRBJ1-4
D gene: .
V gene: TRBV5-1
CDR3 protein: CASSLGAGNEKLFF
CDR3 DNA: TGCGCCAGCAGCTTGGGGGCCGGTAATGAAAAACTGTTTTTT